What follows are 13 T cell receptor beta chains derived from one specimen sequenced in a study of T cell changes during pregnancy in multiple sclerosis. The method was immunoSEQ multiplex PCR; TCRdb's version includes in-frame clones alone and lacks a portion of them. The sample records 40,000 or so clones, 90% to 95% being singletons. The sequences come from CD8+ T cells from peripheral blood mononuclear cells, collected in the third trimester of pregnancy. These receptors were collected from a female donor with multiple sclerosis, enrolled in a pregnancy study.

The CDR3 DNA follows: TGTGCCAGCAGTTCTCCCACAGGGACGATAAACTACGAGCAGTACTTC. As protein: CASSSPTGTINYEQYF. This chain uses TRBV28 with TRBJ2-7; D possibly corresponds to TRBD1 (6 bases). Trimming stripped 4 bases from V and 3 bases from J, with 19 bases between. From germline, CDR1 is MDHEN and CDR2 SYDVKM. The CDR3 extends over 16 amino acids.

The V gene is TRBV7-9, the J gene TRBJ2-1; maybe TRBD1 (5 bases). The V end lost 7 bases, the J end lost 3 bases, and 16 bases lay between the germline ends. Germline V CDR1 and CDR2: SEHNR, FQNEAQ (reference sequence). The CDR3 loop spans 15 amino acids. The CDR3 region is CASTAGPRFYNEQFF. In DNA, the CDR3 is TGTGCCAGCACCGCAGGGCCTAGGTTCTACAATGAGCAGTTCTTC.

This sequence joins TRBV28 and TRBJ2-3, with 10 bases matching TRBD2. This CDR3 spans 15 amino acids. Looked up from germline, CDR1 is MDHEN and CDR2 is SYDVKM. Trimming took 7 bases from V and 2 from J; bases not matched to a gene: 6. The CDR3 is CASKLLAGSTDTQYF. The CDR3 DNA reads TGTGCCAGCAAACTACTAGCGGGATCCACAGATACGCAGTATTTT.

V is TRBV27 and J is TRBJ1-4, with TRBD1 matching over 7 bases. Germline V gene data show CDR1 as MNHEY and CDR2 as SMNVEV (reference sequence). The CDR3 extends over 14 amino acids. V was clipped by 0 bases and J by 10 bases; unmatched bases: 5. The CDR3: CASSLSTGSGKLFF. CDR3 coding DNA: TGTGCCAGCAGTTTATCGACAGGGAGCGGAAAACTGTTTTTT.

CDR3 coding DNA: TGTGCCAGCAGCTCCCCAGGGGTGGGTGACGAGCAGTACTTC. Encoded protein: CASSSPGVGDEQYF. The rearrangement joins TRBV5-6 to TRBJ2-7; TRBD1 is a possible D gene (6 bases). CDR1 is SGHDT and CDR2 is YYEEEE in the germline V gene. This CDR3 is built from 14 residues. Trimming cost V 3 bases and J 5 bases, with 15 bases left between them.

DNA of the CDR3: TGCGCCAGCAGCCAAGAAATTGGTAGGACTAGCGTTTACAATGAGCAGTTCTTC. As protein: CASSQEIGRTSVYNEQFF. The chain links TRBV4-3 to TRBJ2-1; 9 bases match TRBD2. Unmatched junction bases numbered 10, after V lost 0 bases and J lost 4 bases. Germline V gene lookup returns CDR1 LGHNA and CDR2 YSLEER. This CDR3 spans 18 amino acids.

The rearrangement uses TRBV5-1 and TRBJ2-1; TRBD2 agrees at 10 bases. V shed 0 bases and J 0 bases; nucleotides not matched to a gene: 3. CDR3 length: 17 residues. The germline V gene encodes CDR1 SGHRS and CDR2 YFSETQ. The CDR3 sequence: CASSLEAGGSSYNEQFF. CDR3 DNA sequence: TGCGCCAGCAGCTTGGAAGCGGGAGGGAGCTCCTACAATGAGCAGTTCTTC. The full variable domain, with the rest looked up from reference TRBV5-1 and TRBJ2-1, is KAGVTQTPRYLIKTRGQQVTLSCSPISGHRSVSWYQQTPGQGLQFLFEYFSETQRNKGNFPGRFSGRQFSNSRSEMNVSTLELGDSALYLCASSLEAGGSSYNEQFFGPGTRLTVL.

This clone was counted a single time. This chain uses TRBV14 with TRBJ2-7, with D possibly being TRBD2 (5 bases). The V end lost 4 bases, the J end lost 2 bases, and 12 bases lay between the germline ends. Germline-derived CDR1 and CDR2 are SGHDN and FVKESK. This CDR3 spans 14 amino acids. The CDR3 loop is CASSLYGEPYEQYF. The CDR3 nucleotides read TGTGCCAGCAGCCTCTACGGGGAACCCTACGAGCAGTACTTC.

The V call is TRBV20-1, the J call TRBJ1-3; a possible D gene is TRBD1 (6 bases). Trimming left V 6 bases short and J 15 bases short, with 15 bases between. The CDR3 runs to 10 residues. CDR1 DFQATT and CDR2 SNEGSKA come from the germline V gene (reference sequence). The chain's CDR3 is CSAGWGPRYF. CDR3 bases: TGCAGTGCGGGTTGGGGGCCACGATATTTT.

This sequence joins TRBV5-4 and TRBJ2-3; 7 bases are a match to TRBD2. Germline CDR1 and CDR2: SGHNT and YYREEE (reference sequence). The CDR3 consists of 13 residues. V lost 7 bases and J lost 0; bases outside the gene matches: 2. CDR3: CASHSGSTDTQYF. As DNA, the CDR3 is TGTGCCAGCCATAGCGGGAGCACAGATACGCAGTATTTT. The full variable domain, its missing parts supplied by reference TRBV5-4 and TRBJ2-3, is ETGVTQSPTHLIKTRGQQVTLRCSSQSGHNTVSWYQQALGQGPQFIFQYYREEENGRGNFPPRFSGLQFPNYSSELNVNALELDDSALYLCASHSGSTDTQYFGPGTRLTVL.

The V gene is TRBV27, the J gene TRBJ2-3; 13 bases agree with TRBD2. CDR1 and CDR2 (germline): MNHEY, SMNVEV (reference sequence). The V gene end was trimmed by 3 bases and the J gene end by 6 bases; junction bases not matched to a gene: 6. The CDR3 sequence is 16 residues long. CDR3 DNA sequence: TGTGCCAGCAGTTTCCTGACTAGCGGGAGGTGGGATACGCAGTATTTT. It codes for CASSFLTSGRWDTQYF.

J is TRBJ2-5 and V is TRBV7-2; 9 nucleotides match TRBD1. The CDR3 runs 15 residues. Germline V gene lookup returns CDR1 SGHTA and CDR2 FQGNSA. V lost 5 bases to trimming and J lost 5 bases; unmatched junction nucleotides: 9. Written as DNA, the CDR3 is TGTGCCAGCAGCGATATACAGGGGGCGTGGGAGACCCAGTACTTC. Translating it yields CASSDIQGAWETQYF.

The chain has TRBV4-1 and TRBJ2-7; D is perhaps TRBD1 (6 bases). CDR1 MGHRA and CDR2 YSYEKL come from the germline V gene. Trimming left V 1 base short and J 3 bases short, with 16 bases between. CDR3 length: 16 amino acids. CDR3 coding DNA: TGCGCCAGCAGCCAAGGGGACCACGGGACATACTACGAGCAGTACTTC. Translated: CASSQGDHGTYYEQYF.